A selection of T cell receptor beta chains follows, all from one sample in a study of brain T cells in children with intractable seizures. Generated by immunoSEQ multiplex PCR, the TCRdb table keeps only in-frame clones and is missing some. The sample lists under 400,000 clones; 93% were seen once. This specimen was peripheral blood, taken 4 to 6 months after surgery. All receptors derive from a boy under two years old with tuberous sclerosis and intractable seizures. CDR3s include the opening cysteine and the closing phenylalanine or tryptophan. Each record gives: V gene, J gene, CDR3 protein.

TRBV3-1/TRBV3-2	TRBJ1-1	CASSQTGDTEAFF
TRBV6-5	TRBJ1-2	CASSYKGQPNYGYTF
TRBV27	TRBJ2-3	CASSGQGKTDTQYF
TRBV5-1	TRBJ2-1	CASSPDRGAHNEQFF
TRBV3-1/TRBV3-2	TRBJ2-2	CASSQEGGFPGELFF
TRBV5-1	TRBJ1-4	CASSFSDNNEKLFF
TRBV13	TRBJ2-1	CASSRRTVVGNEQFF
TRBV29-1	TRBJ1-1	CSVEEPGPNTEAFF
TRBV5-1	TRBJ1-5	CASSLAGDNNQPQHF
TRBV13	TRBJ1-2	CASSFRGGIDGYTF
TRBV30	TRBJ1-1	CACHPRRRDTEAFF
TRBV2	TRBJ1-2	CASRWTGANYGYTF
TRBV6-5	TRBJ2-7	CASSYDRDRAVDEQYF
TRBV10-3	TRBJ2-3	CAISELGDTQYF
TRBV12-3/TRBV12-4	TRBJ1-2	CASSLLTGKGYTF